This T cell receptor beta chain appears in the sequencing data of a study of shared clonotypes between healthy human individuals (dated by TCRdb to the early 2020s). About the investigation overall: Three men and two women, aged 18 to 49 years, made up the cohort. Per donor, leukapheresis produced somewhere between about 0.9 and 9.5 billion PBMCs. For each donor, CD4 naive and CD4 memory were each given three plates, CD8 naive was given two plates, and CD8 memory was given one plate. To estimate repertoire size and how much clonotypes are shared between individuals, the study performed deep sequencing of blood TCR repertoires from about five healthy adults. To increase sequencing depth and limit assay-specific biases, TCR repertoire library preparation and sequencing were carried out by different laboratories using diverse techniques. The investigation overall reported the following: Rarefaction of sorted-subset datasets indicated incomplete sequencing despite the large sequencing depth. The genetic and exposure-history diversity represented was limited by the small number of donors. Pairwise subsampling led to the expectation that sequencing depth would affect the degree of clonotype sharing among donors. Compared with non-shared clonotypes, the clonotypes found in all four sorted-subset donors had higher generation probabilities. Larger estimated clonotype richness was generally found for naive subsets than for memory subsets. Sharing across four donors was observed for around 5% of naive CD4, less than 4% of naive CD8, 2.3% of memory CD4, and 0.4% of memory CD8 clonotypes. Sampling was restricted to blood, and TCR repertoires in tissues likely differ from the TCR repertoires found in blood.

The donors were healthy, HIV-negative adults with no recently reported acute infections or vaccinations. All donors were Caucasian adults living in Nashville, Tennessee, USA. CD8 memory samples combined magnetically selected CD45RO+ cells with CCR7-negative CD45RA+ effector memory (TemRA) cells. Blood was collected by leukapheresis, and PBMCs were isolated by Ficoll-Histopaque density gradient centrifugation and then cryopreserved in liquid nitrogen vapor phase. Analytical flow cytometry was used to check the purity and quantity of every magnetically sorted T cell population. From each sorted fraction, genomic DNA was isolated and quantified by UV absorbance on a Nanodrop 2000c. Using the deep immunoSEQ assay, TCR CDR3 regions were amplified from genomic DNA by multiplex PCR. For each cell subset, the extracted genomic DNA was distributed evenly across all wells of several immunoSEQ 96-well plates, and each plate served as one replicate. Each replicate PCR for sorted subsets received around 200 ng genomic DNA, equal to about 30,000 T cell genomes. The purified libraries were quantified using a Qubit 3.0 fluorometer, sized with a Bioanalyzer 2100, and then quantified again using the KAPA Library Quantification kit. Every immunoSEQ 96-well plate was sequenced on a dedicated single-read 150-cycle Illumina NextSeq 550 flow cell. Processing in the source paper ran as follows. The immunoSEQ output contained only junctional sequences without quality scores, so filtering could not match that applied to full-length reads. Sequences were annotated with PyIR, a Python wrapper for IgBLAST v1.9, using IMGT germline references to assign V/J genes and CDR3. Reads were removed for weak V/J assignments (E-value above 1e-6), missing CDR3, stop codons, out-of-frame junctions, or ambiguous translated residues. V3J clonotypes were defined as sequences sharing the same inferred V gene, J gene, and CDR3 amino acid sequence. To compute the percentage overlap between repertoires, the number of shared unique clonotypes was divided by the size of the smaller repertoire. RTK rarefaction, the Chao1 estimator, and Recon v2.1 estimates of unobserved clonotypes were used to assess repertoire richness. Generation probabilities for all TCRbeta clonotypes obtained by the gDNA method from a few donors were computed using OLGA. The table comes from immuneACCESS by way of TCRdb, which keeps in-frame sequences with V and J called. Part of the clones is missing from these tables; in studies checked, under half for an unresolved V gene and the rest for unknown reasons. Clone size and V and J calls were adopted from that table, with D and trimming inferred from the DNA. Recorded for this sample are roughly 720,000 clones; roughly 87% of them occurred a single time. Clones ranked in the top ten supply roughly 36% of the sample.

CDR1 and CDR2 were assigned from the germline V gene as SGHVS and FQNEAQ. There are 16 amino acids in the CDR3, from cysteine to phenylalanine inclusive. Of the read, only the CDR3 DNA is kept; its 48 bases are in frame from base 1. V is clipped by 0 bases and J by 8 bases, and the sequence between their germline boundaries is 17 bases long. Concerning this clone itself: Its target antigen remains unknown. No base quality values were provided; no much bigger clone lies one nucleotide off.

The clonotype comes from a man aged 18 to 30 in good health. Some clones in this sample may be carry-over from other donors' samples. Material for sequencing was memory CD8+ T cells from PBMCs. The cell subset or site label corresponds to: CD45RO+ cells pooled with CCR7-negative TemRA cells. Here the chain combines TRBV7-8 and TRBJ2-1; the D gene cannot be named for sure. The nucleotide sequence reads as follows: TGTGCCAGCAGCTTAGCGTCGACACTAACGCCACATGAGCAGTTCTTC. The translation is CASSLASTLTPHEQFF.